This T cell receptor beta chain was observed in a study of blood T cell repertoires in COVID-19. Study processing details: From reference gene primer amplification, estimates of nucleated cell counts were derived. Measured with immunoSEQ multiplex PCR; TCRdb has only the in-frame clones, and not every one. The DNA gave D and trimming, while V, J and clone size come from that table. The repertoire consists of 250,000 to 300,000 clones, with approximately 90% occurring once and the leading ten covering approximately 4.2%. The sequence was obtained from a man aged 35 to 55 with acute or convalescent COVID-19. The sequencing sample was made of peripheral blood.

This CDR3 reads CASSTGGATNEKLFF. The CDR3 DNA sequence: TGTGCCAGCAGTACAGGGGGTGCAACTAATGAAAAACTGTTTTTT. This sequence joins TRBV6-6 and TRBJ1-4; 8 bases match TRBD1. V shed 5 bases, J shed 0 bases, and the junction held 2 bases outside the gene matches. The length of the CDR3 is 15 residues. Germline loops: CDR1 MNHNY, CDR2 SVGAGI (reference sequence).